This entry lists 28 T cell receptor beta chains sequenced from one sample in a study of T cells in Graves' hyperthyroidism and ophthalmopathy. RNA transcripts gave rise to amplified TCR beta CDR3 regions. Carried out on the TCR CDR3, a first-round RT-PCR used the HTBI primer set. TCRdb analysed the multiplex PCR reads with MiXCR anew, one entry per CDR3 protein. The sample yields roughly 570,000 distinct CDR3 sequences, 15% to 18% seen once. The sample taken for sequencing was blood. These receptors were obtained from a woman in her 30s with Graves' hyperthyroidism.

CDR3 bases: TGTGCCAGTAGTATAATAGGACTAGCCAAAAACATTCAGTACTTC. It encodes CASSIIGLAKNIQYF. The chain is built from TRBV19 and TRBJ2-4; D is perhaps TRBD2 (5 bases). With 2 bases removed from V and 0 bases from J, the gap between germline ends came to 8 bases. The CDR3 has 15 amino acids. Germline V gene data show CDR1 as LNHDA and CDR2 as SQIVND (reference sequence).

This clonotype was detected many times. The CDR3 protein is CASRGLTGGTEAFF. The CDR3 nucleotides are TGTGCCAGCAGGGGACTCACGGGGGGCACTGAAGCTTTCTTT. The chain joins TRBV2 to TRBJ1-1; maybe TRBD1 (5 bases). The ends were cut back, 6 bases at V and 4 bases at J, with 15 bases in the middle. Germline CDR1 reads SNHLY; CDR2 reads FYNNEI. CDR3 length: 14 residues.

As regards this clonotype: A much larger clone differs from this one at a single base, so this may be a read error. Here the CDR3 omits its conserved ending phenylalanine or tryptophan, so a read error is the likely source. CDR3 protein: CSALDRETQYC. CDR3 in DNA: TGCAGTGCCTTGGACCGTGAGACCCAGTACTGC. The chain carries TRBV20-1 and TRBJ2-5; D is uncertain. Trimming shortened V by 6 bases and J by 5 bases, and 10 bases separated the two germline ends. This CDR3 comprises 11 residues. The germline V gene encodes CDR1 DFQATT and CDR2 SNEGSKA (reference sequence).

The chain employs TRBV6-1 and TRBJ1-3; no clear D. Germline lookup yields CDR1 MNHNS and CDR2 SASEGT. The germline V and J ends were trimmed by 2 bases and 0 bases, with 11 bases remaining between them. CDR3 length equals 16 residues. The CDR3 nucleotides read TGTGCCAGCAGTGAATCGCAGGCACTCTCTGGAAACACCATATATTTT. It specifies CASSESQALSGNTIYF.

The chain recombines TRBV18 with TRBJ2-7, with a weak D call TRBD2 (6 bases). Germline CDR1 and CDR2: KGHSH and LQKENI. The CDR3 has 18 residues. V lost 3 bases to trimming and J lost 2 bases, with 23 bases between them. The CDR3 here is CASSPPIAQAGSTYEQYF. CDR3 DNA: TGTGCCAGCTCACCCCCCATTGCACAGGCGGGATCCACCTACGAGCAGTACTTC.

Points on this clonotype: Germline is not matched at one junction end, which may reflect a read error. J is TRBJ2-7 and V is TRBV20-1; D tentatively fits TRBD1 or TRBD2 (5 bases each). The CDR3 spans 14 residues. The V gene's germline CDR1 is DFQATT and CDR2 SNEGSKA (reference sequence). CDR3 nucleotides: TGCAGTGCTAGACCAACCGGGACCGACTACGGGCAGTACTTC. Translated: CSARPTGTDYGQYF.

Ten or more counts support this clonotype. This chain links TRBV3-1 with TRBJ2-1; TRBD2 matches 12 bases. Losses at the gene ends were 2 bases for V and 1 base for J; bases not matched to a gene: 3. Germline V gives CDR1 LGHDT, CDR2 YNNKEL (reference sequence). The CDR3 extends over 17 amino acids. CDR3 DNA: TGTGCCAGCAGCCAAAGACTAGCGGGAGATTCCTACAATGAGCAGTTCTTC. It specifies CASSQRLAGDSYNEQFF.

This chain connects TRBV7-9 to TRBJ2-3; 13 bases match TRBD2. CDR1 and CDR2 (germline): SEHNR, FQNEAQ (reference sequence). V trimming: 5 bases; J trimming: 4 bases; junction bases outside the gene matches: 9. This CDR3 has 17 residues. The CDR3 here is CASSGRTSGSVADTQYF. The CDR3 DNA follows: TGTGCCAGCAGCGGTAGGACTAGCGGGAGTGTCGCAGATACGCAGTATTTT.

The CDR3 here is CASGTTNYGYTF. For the CDR3, the DNA is TGCGCCTCCGGCACCACTAACTATGGCTACACCTTC. The chain employs TRBV10-2 and TRBJ1-2; D remains unclear. Germline loops: CDR1 WSHSY, CDR2 SAAADI. The CDR3 covers 12 residues. V lost 11 bases and J 0 bases, leaving 10 bases between the germline ends.

The chain has TRBV6-1 and TRBJ2-5, with a possible D match to TRBD2 (5 bases). Between the trimmed V and J ends, which lost 5 bases and 5 bases, there was a span of 21 bases. This CDR3 is 16 amino acids long. The V gene's germline CDR1 is MNHNS and CDR2 SASEGT. The CDR3 reads CASSPMSERRWETQYF. The CDR3 region has the DNA TGTGCCAGCAGTCCCATGAGTGAGCGGAGGTGGGAGACCCAGTACTTC.

This clonotype was seen only a few times. CDR3 DNA sequence: TGCAGTGCTACTGGGACTAGCGGGAGTACAGATACGCAGTATTTT. This encodes CSATGTSGSTDTQYF. The chain recombines TRBV20-1 with TRBJ2-3, with TRBD2 matching 14 bases. The CDR3 contains 15 residues. J lost 3 bases, V lost 4 bases, and 3 bases had no gene match. Germline assignment: CDR1 DFQATT and CDR2 SNEGSKA (reference sequence).

The V call is TRBV7-2, the J call TRBJ1-1, with 8 bases aligning to TRBD1. Germline CDR1 is SGHTA and CDR2 is FQGNSA. CDR3 length equals 16 residues. Trimming took 4 bases from V and 5 from J; bases not matched to a gene: 12. CDR3 sequence: CASSSTGGFYKTEAFF. CDR3 nucleotide sequence: TGTGCCAGCAGCTCCACAGGGGGGTTCTACAAGACTGAAGCTTTCTTT.

On this clonotype: Its ends do not fully match the called genes, so a read error is possible. The CDR3 DNA reads as TGTGCCAGCAGCGCGGACGTCGCCCAGAGCACCGGGGAGCTGGTTTTT. Translation: CASSADVAQSTGELVF. The chain uses TRBV6-1 and TRBJ2-2; weak D call: TRBD2 (5 bases). This CDR3 contains 16 residues. CDR1 is MNHNS and CDR2 is SASEGT in the germline V gene.

In this sample, this clonotype turned up once. Because it lacks the conserved phenylalanine or tryptophan at the end, this CDR3 is likely a read error. The genes are TRBV5-1 and TRBJ2-7; 11 nucleotides align to TRBD2. The V gene's germline CDR1 is SGHRS and CDR2 YFSETQ. This CDR3 spans 16 amino acids. After removal of 3 bases from V and 3 bases from J, the junction contained 8 bases not matched to a gene. In DNA, the CDR3 is TGCGCCAGCAGCTGGACTAGCGGGCCGAGCTTCTACGAGCAGTACCTC. Protein product: CASSWTSGPSFYEQYL.

This clonotype was detected a few times. The chain is built from TRBV14 and TRBJ2-2, with D unclear. V was trimmed by 1 base and J by 4 bases, leaving 4 bases between them. The CDR3 spans 13 residues. The germline CDR1 and CDR2 sequences are SGHDN and FVKESK. The CDR3 region has the DNA TGTGCCAGCAGCCAAGTCCCCACCGGGGAGCTGTTTTTT. It is translated as CASSQVPTGELFF.

This clonotype was seen at least ten times. In nucleotides, the CDR3 is TGTGCCAGCAGCCAGAACAGGGGGAATGAGCAGTTCTTC. Translation: CASSQNRGNEQFF. The genes are TRBV3-1 and TRBJ2-1; 8 bases agree with TRBD1. The CDR3 contains 13 residues. V shed 3 bases and J 7 bases; nucleotides not matched to a gene: 2. CDR1 is LGHDT, CDR2 YNNKEL, per germline (reference sequence).

This clonotype was observed a handful of times. The chain is built from TRBV5-1 and TRBJ1-2; D is possibly TRBD1 (5 bases). CDR3 length: 17 residues. Trimming took 0 bases from V and 8 from J, leaving 23 bases between them. From germline, CDR1 is SGHRS and CDR2 YFSETQ. This chain's CDR3 is CASSLGFLGTRPEGYTF. The DNA of the CDR3 is TGCGCCAGCAGCTTGGGTTTTCTGGGGACGCGTCCGGAGGGCTACACCTTC.

This clonotype was counted ten times or more. This rearrangement joins TRBV4-1 to TRBJ1-5; no clear D gene. The CDR3 has 15 amino acids. The germline gives CDR1 MGHRA, CDR2 YSYEKL. Trimming shortened V by 0 bases and J by 1 base, and 7 bases separated the two germline ends. The DNA for the CDR3 is TGCGCCAGCAGCCAAGATCACACCAGCAATCAGCCCCAGCATTTT. This encodes CASSQDHTSNQPQHF.

The chain recombines TRBV6-2 or TRBV6-3 with TRBJ2-5; D not certain. CDR1 MNHEY and CDR2 SVGEGT come from the germline V gene. Trimming removed 6 bases from V and 5 bases from J, with 16 bases in between. CDR3 length: 14 residues. The CDR3 region has the DNA TGTGCCAGCAGCCGCGGACGGATGGCCGAGACCCAGTACTTC. Translation gives CASSRGRMAETQYF.

The CDR3 region has the DNA TGCGCCAGCAGCCGAAGGAGACGGGGGACAGGGGGTGTAGATGAGCAGTTCTTC. Its translation: CASSRRRRGTGGVDEQFF. The chain recombines TRBV4-1 with TRBJ2-1; 11 bases are shared with TRBD1. The CDR3 runs to 18 residues. The ends lost 4 bases at V and 8 bases at J; junction bases unmatched: 16. Germline CDR1 MGHRA, CDR2 YSYEKL.

The genes are TRBV7-3 and TRBJ1-2; maybe TRBD1 (6 bases). The germline V gene encodes CDR1 SGHTA and CDR2 FQGTGA. The germline V and J ends were trimmed by 2 bases and 5 bases, with 18 bases remaining between them. This CDR3 is 16 amino acids long. CDR3 DNA sequence: TGTGCCAGCAGCTTACAGGGGCCACCCATGGTTTATGGCTACACCTTC. Its protein product is CASSLQGPPMVYGYTF.

The table lists this clonotype with a count of one. This rearrangement joins TRBV28 to TRBJ1-3; D is ambiguous. The CDR3 loop spans 14 amino acids. Germline V gene sequence: CDR1 MDHEN, CDR2 SYDVKM. The V end was cut by 6 bases, the J end by 4 bases, with 13 bases between. The CDR3 DNA reads as TGTGCCAGCAGCTTAATCCGGGGAGGAAACACCATATATTTT. It codes for CASSLIRGGNTIYF.

This clonotype was found many times. The chain links TRBV28 to TRBJ2-7; D is uncertain. Trimming shortened V by 3 bases and J by 4 bases, and 10 bases separated the two germline ends. Germline CDR1 reads MDHEN; CDR2 reads SYDVKM. The CDR3 is made up of 13 amino acids. CDR3 sequence: CASSLAYGYEQYF. CDR3 DNA: TGTGCCAGCAGTTTGGCGTACGGGTACGAGCAGTACTTC.

This clonotype was counted at least ten times. The J gene is TRBJ2-2, the V gene TRBV30; D is possibly TRBD2 (6 bases). V lost 2 bases to trimming and J lost 8 bases, with 15 bases between them. The CDR3 consists of 14 residues. Germline values: CDR1 GTSNPN, CDR2 SVGIG (reference sequence). The CDR3 here is CAWSFLGGSGELFF. The CDR3 DNA follows: TGTGCCTGGAGTTTCCTCGGGGGATCGGGGGAGCTGTTTTTT.

In this sample, this clonotype turned up many times. This chain joins TRBV5-5 and TRBJ1-2; 7 bases line up with TRBD1. This CDR3 contains 15 residues. CDR1 is SGHKS and CDR2 is YYEKEE in the germline V gene (reference sequence). V shed 4 bases and J 8 bases; nucleotides not matched to a gene: 14. In DNA form, the CDR3 reads TGTGCCAGCAGCCTTTCCGGGACAGCTCTTCGAGGCTACACCTTC. Translated, it gives CASSLSGTALRGYTF.

This chain links TRBV12-5 with TRBJ1-2; TRBD1 matches 10 bases. Trimming cost V 2 bases and J 7 bases; bases outside gene matches: 4. The germline gives CDR1 LGHNT, CDR2 FRNRAP. The CDR3 consists of 14 residues. The CDR3 region has the DNA TGTGCTAGTGGTTTGTCGGACAGGGGGTTTGGCTACACCTTC. Protein: CASGLSDRGFGYTF.

Many counts were recorded for this clonotype. V usage is TRBV3-1 and J usage is TRBJ2-7; maybe TRBD2 (5 bases). This CDR3 is built from 15 residues. CDR1 and CDR2 (germline): LGHDT, YNNKEL (reference sequence). V shed 1 base and J shed 2 bases, with 12 bases lying between them. Here the CDR3 reads CASSQGLARAYEQYF. The CDR3 DNA reads as TGTGCCAGCAGCCAAGGGCTAGCAAGGGCCTACGAGCAGTACTTC.

This clonotype was picked up many times. This chain uses TRBV12-3 or TRBV12-4 with TRBJ2-3; 7 nucleotides match TRBD1. J gave up 0 bases and V 7 bases, and 7 bases lay outside the gene matches. The CDR3 sequence is 15 residues long. CDR3 coding DNA: TGTGCCAGCATAAGGACAGGTACTAGCACAGATACGCAGTATTTT. Protein product: CASIRTGTSTDTQYF.